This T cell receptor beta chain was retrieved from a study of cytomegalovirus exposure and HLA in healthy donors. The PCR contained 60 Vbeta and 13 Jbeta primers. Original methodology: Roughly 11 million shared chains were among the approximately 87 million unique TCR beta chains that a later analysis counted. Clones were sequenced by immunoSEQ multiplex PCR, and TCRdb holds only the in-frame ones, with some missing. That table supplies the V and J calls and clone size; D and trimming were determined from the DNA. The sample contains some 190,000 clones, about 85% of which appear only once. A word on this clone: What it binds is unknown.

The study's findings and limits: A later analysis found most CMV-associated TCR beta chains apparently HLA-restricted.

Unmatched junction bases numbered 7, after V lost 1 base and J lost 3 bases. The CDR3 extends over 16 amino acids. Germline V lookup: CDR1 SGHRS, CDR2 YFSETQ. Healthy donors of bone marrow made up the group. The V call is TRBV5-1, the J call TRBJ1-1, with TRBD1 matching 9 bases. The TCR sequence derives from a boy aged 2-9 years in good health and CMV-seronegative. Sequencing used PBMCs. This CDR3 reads CASSLRDRVWDTEAFF. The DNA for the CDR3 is TGCGCCAGCAGCTTGAGGGACAGGGTGTGGGACACTGAAGCTTTCTTT.